The 25 T cell receptor beta chains given below trace back to one sample, sequenced in a study of blood T cell repertoires in COVID-19. Data came from immunoSEQ multiplex PCR; TCRdb stores just in-frame clones and leaves some out. Found here are under 150,000 clones, 77% of them singletons; the top ten hold roughly 10%. Sequences were obtained from peripheral blood. These receptors originate from a woman between 45 and 60 years old with active or convalescent COVID-19.

This clone has just a few counts. The chain carries TRBV20-1 and TRBJ2-7, with 9 bases lining up with TRBD2. Germline V gene lookup returns CDR1 DFQATT and CDR2 SNEGSKA (reference sequence). V shed 7 bases and J 7 bases; nucleotides not matched to a gene: 11. The CDR3 covers 13 residues. The CDR3 spells CSVSSGSPKEQYF. The DNA of the CDR3 is TGCAGTGTTAGTAGCGGGAGTCCGAAAGAGCAGTACTTC.

This clone appeared a few times. This chain uses TRBV24-1 with TRBJ2-7; D may be TRBD2 (5 bases). CDR3 length: 14 residues. With 9 bases removed from V and 2 bases from J, the gap between germline ends came to 16 bases. CDR1 is KGHDR, CDR2 SFDVKD, per germline. The CDR3 DNA sequence: TGTGCCACCCGGAGGAAACCCGAAACCTACGAGCAGTACTTC. It yields the protein CATRRKPETYEQYF.

This clone has only a few counts. V and J are TRBV6-5 and TRBJ1-4; the match to TRBD1 covers 12 bases. The CDR3 consists of 16 residues. In germline, CDR1 is MNHEY, CDR2 SVGAGI. Trimming removed 4 bases from V and 10 bases from J; junction bases left unmatched: 10. DNA of the CDR3: TGTGCCAGCAGTTCCTCCGGGACAGGGGGCGCGGGAAAACTGTTTTTT. This codes for CASSSSGTGGAGKLFF.

This clone has a single count. This chain uses TRBV12-3 or TRBV12-4 with TRBJ2-5, with D possibly TRBD2 on 5 matching bases. Trimming shortened V by 5 bases and J by 5 bases, and 9 bases separated the two germline ends. The CDR3 covers 12 residues. DNA for the CDR3: TGTGCCAGCAGTCGGGGAGCGGAGACCCAGTACTTC. The encoded protein is CASSRGAETQYF.

V usage is TRBV19 and J usage is TRBJ1-2; 11 bases line up with TRBD1. Germline V gene lookup returns CDR1 LNHDA and CDR2 SQIVND (reference sequence). Germline trimming cut 4 bases from V and 8 bases from J; bases unmatched to any gene: 6. This CDR3 spans 14 amino acids. CDR3 nucleotide sequence: TGTGCCAGTAGTACCCGGACAGGGGGCGACGGCTACACCTTC. Its protein is CASSTRTGGDGYTF.

This chain uses TRBV18 with TRBJ2-5; D unresolved. There are 12 residues in the CDR3. The germline V gene encodes CDR1 KGHSH and CDR2 LQKENI. V lost 3 bases and J lost 0, with 2 bases in between. Here the CDR3 reads CASSPYQETQYF. The CDR3 DNA reads as TGTGCCAGCTCACCCTACCAAGAGACCCAGTACTTC.

This chain joins TRBV19 and TRBJ1-1, with D uncertain. The CDR3 is made up of 15 amino acids. The germline V and J ends were trimmed by 3 bases and 4 bases, with 15 bases remaining between them. CDR1 is LNHDA, CDR2 SQIVND, per germline (reference sequence). The chain's CDR3 is CASSMGVGSGTEAFF. The CDR3 nucleotides read TGTGCCAGTAGTATGGGCGTGGGGAGTGGCACTGAAGCTTTCTTT. The entire variable domain, with the rest obtained from reference TRBV19 and TRBJ1-1, is as follows: DGGITQSPKYLFRKEGQNVTLSCEQNLNHDAMYWYRQDPGQGLRLIYYSQIVNDFQKGDIAEGYSVSREKKESFPLTVTSAQKNPTAFYLCASSMGVGSGTEAFFGQGTRLTVV.

V is TRBV7-2 and J is TRBJ1-2; D may be TRBD1 (6 bases). The germline CDR1 and CDR2 sequences are SGHTA and FQGNSA. The CDR3 covers 13 residues. Between the trimmed V and J ends, which lost 1 base and 6 bases, there was a span of 9 bases. The CDR3 is CASSLDPGDGYTF. The CDR3 DNA is TGTGCCAGCAGCTTAGATCCAGGGGATGGCTACACCTTC.

The chain employs TRBV6-6 and TRBJ1-1; D possibly corresponds to TRBD1 (6 bases). CDR1 is MNHNY, CDR2 SVGAGI, per germline (reference sequence). The CDR3 runs 13 residues. V lost 5 bases and J lost 1, with 8 bases in between. Written as DNA, the CDR3 is TGTGCCAGCAGTCTACAGGGGAACACTGAAGCTTTCTTT. It encodes CASSLQGNTEAFF.

The chain has TRBV19 and TRBJ1-5; D is unclear. V dropped 5 bases and J dropped 3 bases, with 29 bases sitting between them. Germline lookup yields CDR1 LNHDA and CDR2 SQIVND (reference sequence). The CDR3 length is 20 residues. CDR3 DNA sequence: TGTGCCAGTAGTGCGCGGGTCAGTGGTATCTCAGCCATCCCCAATCAGCCCCAGCATTTT. Translation: CASSARVSGISAIPNQPQHF. The variable domain in full, completed from reference TRBV19 and TRBJ1-5, reads DGGITQSPKYLFRKEGQNVTLSCEQNLNHDAMYWYRQDPGQGLRLIYYSQIVNDFQKGDIAEGYSVSREKKESFPLTVTSAQKNPTAFYLCASSARVSGISAIPNQPQHFGDGTRLSIL.

The chain has TRBV4-3 and TRBJ2-7; tentative D call: TRBD2 (6 bases). Trimming stripped 1 base from V and 3 bases from J, with 13 bases between. The germline V gene has CDR1 LGHNA and CDR2 YSLEER. The CDR3 is made up of 15 amino acids. CDR3 DNA sequence: TGCGCCAGCAGCCAAGCTCTCCGGGGGTACTACGAGCAGTACTTC. This sequence encodes CASSQALRGYYEQYF.

The chain joins TRBV3-1 (or the pseudogene TRBV3-2) to TRBJ2-5, with a possible D match to TRBD2 (5 bases). The CDR3 totals 13 residues. Germline CDR1 and CDR2: LGHDT and YNNKEL (reference sequence). V was clipped by 4 bases and J by 5 bases, with 11 bases between them. The CDR3 loop is CASSLAIGETQYF. DNA for the CDR3: TGTGCCAGCAGCCTAGCGATCGGTGAGACCCAGTACTTC.

The gene calls are TRBV9 and TRBJ1-4; a weak D match, TRBD1 (5 bases). Germline loops: CDR1 SGDLS, CDR2 YYNGEE. Trimming removed 0 bases from V and 8 bases from J, with 14 bases in between. The CDR3 has 15 residues. DNA for the CDR3: TGTGCCAGCAGCGTAGCTGGGGGACTGGGGGAAAAACTGTTTTTT. Protein sequence: CASSVAGGLGEKLFF.

This rearrangement joins TRBV6-2 or TRBV6-3 to TRBJ1-2; D remains ambiguous. Trimming took 2 bases from V and 2 from J, leaving 9 bases between them. CDR3 length equals 14 residues. CDR1 MNHEY and CDR2 SVGEGT come from the germline V gene. For the CDR3, the DNA is TGTGCCAGCAGTTACGTTAGTCCGAACTATGGCTACACCTTC. This codes for CASSYVSPNYGYTF.

J is TRBJ1-1 and V is TRBV5-1; D might be TRBD1 (6 bases). The CDR3 consists of 14 residues. Per the germline V gene, CDR1 is SGHRS and CDR2 is YFSETQ. V lost 7 bases, J lost 0 bases, and 13 bases lay in between. CDR3 region: CASGRRGMNTEAFF. The CDR3 DNA is TGCGCCAGCGGACGCAGGGGAATGAACACTGAAGCTTTCTTT.

The chain recombines TRBV29-1 with TRBJ2-1, with a possible D match to TRBD1 (6 bases). Germline V gene sequence: CDR1 SQVTM, CDR2 ANQGSEA. Trimming removed 7 bases from V and 10 bases from J, with 17 bases in between. The CDR3 consists of 12 residues. The CDR3 protein is CSAGGSRREQFF. CDR3 in DNA: TGCAGCGCTGGGGGCTCCCGCAGGGAGCAGTTCTTC.

The V gene is TRBV7-9, the J gene TRBJ2-5; 15 bases are a match to TRBD2. Germline CDR1 reads SEHNR; CDR2 reads FQNEAQ (reference sequence). V dropped 3 bases and J dropped 2; count of bases not matched to a gene: 4. This CDR3 has 17 residues. CDR3 nucleotide sequence: TGTGCCAGCAGCTTTCCGGGACTAGCGGGGGGACAAGAGACCCAGTACTTC. This sequence encodes CASSFPGLAGGQETQYF.

The chain employs TRBV7-2 and TRBJ2-7; 10 nucleotides align to TRBD2. The trim removed 1 base at V and 4 bases at J, leaving 4 bases unmatched. Germline V gives CDR1 SGHTA, CDR2 FQGNSA. The CDR3 sequence is 15 residues long. The CDR3 region is CASSLDASGGYEQYF. CDR3 sequence (DNA): TGTGCCAGCAGCTTAGACGCTAGCGGGGGTTACGAGCAGTACTTC.

This clone was picked up one time. V usage is TRBV10-3 and J usage is TRBJ1-5; D might be TRBD1 (6 bases). Trimming removed 6 bases at V and 0 bases at J, with 12 bases between. CDR3 length equals 15 residues. Germline CDR1 ENHRY, CDR2 SYGVKD. The CDR3 spells CAISDRFYSNQPQHF. As DNA, the CDR3 is TGTGCCATCAGCGACAGGTTCTATAGCAATCAGCCCCAGCATTTT.

This clone was detected only once. The chain recombines TRBV10-1 with TRBJ1-3; D remains unclear. Trimming removed 4 bases at V and 1 base at J, with 11 bases between. There are 15 residues in the CDR3. Germline V gene data show CDR1 as WNHNN and CDR2 as SYGVQD (reference sequence). CDR3 DNA sequence: TGCGCCAGCAGTGGGGCGCTCCCATCTGGAAACACCATATATTTT. This translates into CASSGALPSGNTIYF.

The rearrangement links TRBV10-3 to TRBJ1-2, with 11 bases matching TRBD1. CDR3 size: 15 residues. Germline CDR1 and CDR2: ENHRY and SYGVKD. V lost 2 bases and J lost 7; bases outside the gene matches: 6. The CDR3 DNA is TGTGCCATCAGTGAGCCGGACAGGGGGCTGAGTGGCTACACCTTC. Its protein is CAISEPDRGLSGYTF.

The chain carries TRBV28 and TRBJ2-5; the match to TRBD2 covers 9 bases. CDR3 length: 16 residues. CDR1 MDHEN and CDR2 SYDVKM come from the germline V gene. The V segment lost 2 bases and the J segment 5 bases; nucleotides outside the gene matches: 9. CDR3 amino acids: CASSLTGGRAAETQYF. In nucleotides, the CDR3 is TGTGCCAGCAGTTTAACAGGCGGGAGGGCCGCGGAGACCCAGTACTTC.

This clone was seen once. The chain links TRBV19 to TRBJ1-5; the match to TRBD1 covers 7 bases. V was pared by 3 bases and J by 6 bases, with 8 bases of the junction left unmatched. The CDR3 is made up of 15 amino acids. Germline V gene lookup returns CDR1 LNHDA and CDR2 SQIVND (reference sequence). CDR3 in amino acids: CASSIDTGVGQPQHF. CDR3 nucleotides: TGTGCCAGTAGTATCGATACAGGGGTGGGTCAGCCCCAGCATTTT.

The chain uses TRBV9 and TRBJ2-7; TRBD2 matches at 11 bases. The J segment lost 3 bases and the V segment lost 4 bases, leaving 9 bases of the junction unmatched. Germline CDR1 SGDLS, CDR2 YYNGEE. This CDR3 is built from 16 residues. As DNA, the CDR3 is TGTGCCAGCAGCCGTACCGGGACTAGCGGTTACTACGAGCAGTACTTC. It codes for CASSRTGTSGYYEQYF.

This clone has more than one count but fewer than ten. V and J are TRBV11-2 and TRBJ2-1, with a weak D call TRBD1 (6 bases). V was trimmed by 0 bases and J by 8 bases, leaving 14 bases between them. CDR1 and CDR2 from the germline V gene are SGHAT and FQNNGV. The CDR3 consists of 15 residues. DNA of the CDR3: TGTGCCAGCAGCTTAGAGGGCAGGGGTGGCGATGAGCAGTTCTTC. It translates to CASSLEGRGGDEQFF.